This note documents a single TCR beta chain sequence. This sample is part of a study of blood T cell repertoires in COVID-19. The CDR3 covers 18 residues. After removal of 6 bases from V and 1 base from J, the junction contained 9 bases not matched to a gene. Germline lookup yields CDR1 MRHNA and CDR2 SNTAGT. Using immunoSEQ multiplex PCR, the repertoire was profiled, and TCRdb retains in-frame clones only, with some absent. The data show approximately 210,000 clones, over 75% seen once. The rearrangement joins TRBV6-4 to TRBJ2-3, with 14 bases matching TRBD2. Sequencing was done on a sample of peripheral blood. This receptor was obtained from a human donor in a cohort sampled during active COVID-19. The CDR3 is CASSAGTSGRMGTDTQYF. The CDR3 nucleotides are TGTGCCAGCAGCGCCGGGACTAGCGGGAGAATGGGCACAGATACGCAGTATTTT.